This TCR beta chain is drawn from a study of blood T cell repertoires in COVID-19. Study as a whole: The United States, Italy and Spain provided the acute and convalescent COVID-19 samples. PBMCs, B-cell-depleted T cells, or T cells provided the cDNA or gDNA that made up the material.

The authors' processing: Amplification from reference gene primers served as the basis for estimated nucleated cell counts. Only in-frame clones appear in the TCRdb table, and some are missing; sequencing was by immunoSEQ multiplex PCR. From that table come the V and J calls and clone size; the DNA was used to work out D and trimming. The table includes over 100,000 clones, roughly 84% detected once. This clone was seen a few times. The receptor comes from a man between 60 and 70 years old with acute or convalescent COVID-19. Source material: peripheral blood.

CDR3 sequence: CAIKPLLGDTQYF. The CDR3 DNA reads TGTGCCATTAAACCCCTACTCGGGGATACGCAGTATTTT. This chain uses TRBV6-5 with TRBJ2-3; D is uncertain. The germline gives CDR1 MNHEY, CDR2 SVGAGI. The CDR3 is made up of 13 amino acids. Trimming shortened V by 10 bases and J by 6 bases, and 17 bases separated the two germline ends.